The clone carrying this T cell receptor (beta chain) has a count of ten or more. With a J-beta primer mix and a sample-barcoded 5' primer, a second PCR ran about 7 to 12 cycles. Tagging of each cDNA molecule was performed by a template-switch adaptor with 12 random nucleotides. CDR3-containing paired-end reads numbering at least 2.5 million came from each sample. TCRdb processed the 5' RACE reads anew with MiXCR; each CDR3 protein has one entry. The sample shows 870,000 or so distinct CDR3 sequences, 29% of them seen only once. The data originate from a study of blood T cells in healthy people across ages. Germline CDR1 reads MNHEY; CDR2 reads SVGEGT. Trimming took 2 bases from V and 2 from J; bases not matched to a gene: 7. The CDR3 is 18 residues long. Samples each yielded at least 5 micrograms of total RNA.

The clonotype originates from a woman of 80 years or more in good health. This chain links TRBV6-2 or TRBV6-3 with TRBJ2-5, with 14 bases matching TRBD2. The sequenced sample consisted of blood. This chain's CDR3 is CASSYPSRTSGGQETQYF. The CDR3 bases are TGTGCCAGCAGTTACCCTTCACGGACTAGCGGGGGGCAAGAGACCCAGTACTTC.